This T cell receptor (beta chain) stems from a study of CD8 T cells in ankylosing spondylitis. Comment on this clonotype: Its specificity is not known.

Findings and caveats of the study: Eight or nine highly homologous variants formed a TCR beta motif that appeared characteristic of ankylosing spondylitis blood. CD8+ by phenotype, disease-linked clones were relatively rare in peripheral blood. Previously reported in reactive arthritis synovial fluid and blood were some of the motif variants.

Researchers built TCR beta libraries using quantitative 5'-RACE with molecular barcodes. MiXCR, run by TCRdb on the 5' RACE reads, gives a single entry per CDR3 protein. The sample includes tens of thousands of distinct CDR3 sequences, 6.5% to 9% of them seen just once. Germline V gene sequence: CDR1 DFQATT, CDR2 SNEGSKA (reference sequence). CDR3 length: 12 amino acids. Trimming took 6 bases from V and 4 from J, leaving 12 bases between them. The specimen was blood, either unsorted or a sorted T cell fraction (not recorded which). This chain uses TRBV20-1 with TRBJ1-2; a possible D gene is TRBD1 (6 bases). The clonotype originates from a female donor with ankylosing spondylitis or in good health (not recorded which). The CDR3 nucleotides read TGCAGTGCCTCGGAGGACAGCTATGGCTACACCTTC. Its translation: CSASEDSYGYTF.